The 4 T cell receptor beta chains below were found in one sample sequenced in a study of Ad26.COV2.S vaccination and SARS-CoV-2 variants (dated by TCRdb to about 2021). Library creation used the immunoSEQ multiplex PCR assay. The clones in this table, taken by TCRdb from immuneACCESS, are in-frame only. Not every clone is retained; where verified, under half of the shortfall comes from an unresolved V gene, and the cause of the rest is unknown. Across this sample there are about 460,000 clones, with 70% to 90% seen only once. The ten largest clones add up to approximately 1.7% of the sample. The treatment or condition label for this specimen denotes: some 20 received Ad26.COV2.S at low or high dose, single or two shots; 5 received placebo; per-sample allocation not given. For vaccine and placebo recipients, the sequenced repertoires came from samples collected on day 63 after the first injection.

The source was peripheral blood, collected in a trial of Ad26.COV2.S vaccine versus placebo. The receptor set was obtained from a person aged 18-65 years who received the Ad26.COV2.S COVID-19 vaccine or a placebo.

V is TRBV7-6 and J is TRBJ2-2; a possible D gene is TRBD2 (6 bases). Germline-derived CDR1 and CDR2 are SGHVS and FNYEAQ. V lost 2 bases and J 1 base, leaving 8 bases between the germline ends. This CDR3 is 15 amino acids long. CDR3 bases: TGTGCCAGCAGCTTACCGGGGGAGAACACCGGGGAGCTGTTTTTT. The encoded protein is CASSLPGENTGELFF.

This clone was observed many times. The CDR3: CSIRGLETSNEQYF. The CDR3 DNA reads TGCAGCATCCGAGGACTGGAAACTAGCAACGAGCAGTACTTC. J is TRBJ2-7 and V is TRBV29-1, with a weak D call TRBD2 (6 bases). Trimming left V 8 bases short and J 5 bases short, with 22 bases between. This CDR3 is built from 14 residues. Germline CDR1 and CDR2: SQVTM and ANQGSEA.

This clone was recorded only once. The genes are TRBV6-5 and TRBJ1-2; TRBD1 matches at 8 bases. The CDR3 is 16 residues long. Germline trimming cut 4 bases from V and 8 bases from J; bases unmatched to any gene: 15. From germline, CDR1 is MNHEY and CDR2 SVGAGI. The CDR3 here is CASSSSVTGAGDGYTF. Written as DNA, the CDR3 is TGTGCCAGCAGTTCCTCGGTGACAGGGGCGGGCGACGGCTACACCTTC.

This chain joins TRBV15 and TRBJ1-5; D call uncertain. V gave up 3 bases and J gave up 7 bases, with 10 bases separating them. Germline V gene data show CDR1 as LNHNV and CDR2 as YYDKDF (reference sequence). The CDR3 loop spans 13 amino acids. DNA for the CDR3: TGTGCCACCAGCAGGGATGGGAAACAGCCCCAGCATTTT. Translated: CATSRDGKQPQHF.